This TCR delta chain came from a study of Vδ1+ human thymocytes. General observations from the study: Despite high sort purity, approximately 21% of thymic T cell receptor delta sequences were Vdelta2. In the thymus, TRG and TRD repertoires looked highly polyclonal with Gaussian CDR3 lengths. Bulk data may be misread because of unexpected Vdelta2 sequences.

After alphabeta T cell depletion, CD3+ Vdelta1+ Vdelta2- thymocytes were sorted. Purity of the sorted Vdelta1+ thymocytes ranged from roughly 98% to 99.6%. Trimming cost V 2 bases and J 2 bases, with 27 bases left between them. The CDR3 consists of 20 residues. Germline CDR1 TSWWSYY, CDR2 QGS. Extracted RNA was reverse transcribed into cDNA. CDR3 amplicons came from multiplex PCR with pooled V-gene forward and constant-region reverse primers. TCRdb fed the multiplex PCR reads into CATT to redo clone calling. In the table there are about 55,000 delta-chain clones, around a sixth of which are singletons. Concerning this clone: Its antigen is as yet unknown.

This sequence was found in a boy younger than two who had congenital heart surgery. Material: Vdelta1+ gamma-delta thymocytes from the thymus. As for subset: FACS-sorted CD3+ TCRalphabeta- TCRVdelta1+ TCRVdelta2- thymocytes. This sequence joins TRDV1 and TRDJ1; the D gene is possibly TRDD3 (5 bases). The CDR3 DNA sequence: TGTGCTCTTGGGGAAAAAAAGCCCAGGGGGCCCGTCCTTGGGACCGATAAACTCATCTTT. This translates into CALGEKKPRGPVLGTDKLIF.